The source of this T cell receptor (beta chain) is a study of cytomegalovirus exposure and HLA in healthy donors. General study findings and limits: Later, TCR association rates were found to vary by HLA locus, highest for DRB1 and lowest for HLA-C. Available immune exposure information was restricted to CMV serostatus only. Researchers reported that a few CMV-associated chains were confirmed in vitro as CMV antigen-specific.

Healthy bone marrow donors made up the donors. Regarding this clone: The antigen remains unidentified.

V was pared by 5 bases and J by 8 bases, with 19 bases between. The CDR3 covers 15 residues. The germline V gene encodes CDR1 SGHKS and CDR2 YYEKEE (reference sequence). The PCR made use of 60 Vbeta and 13 Jbeta primers. Sequencing was performed with immunoSEQ multiplex PCR; in TCRdb, only in-frame clones are kept and a portion is missing. The table shows roughly 120,000 clones, with 70% to 85% occurring only once. The V gene is TRBV5-5, the J gene TRBJ1-4; D is unclear. Input material: PBMCs. The receptor was derived from a woman in her thirties or forties in good health and CMV-seropositive. CDR3 DNA sequence: TGTGCCAGCAGGCGCGGGAGTCGTAAAGGGGAAAAACTGTTTTTT. Translation: CASRRGSRKGEKLFF.